One TCR beta chain is described in this entry. Antigen unknown. PCR used 60 Vbeta primers and 13 Jbeta primers. The table came from immunoSEQ multiplex PCR; TCRdb's copy has only in-frame clones and leaves some out. The table lists around 200,000 clones, about 86% of them singletons, with around 0.3% in the top ten. This entry is derived from a study of cytomegalovirus exposure and HLA in healthy donors. This CDR3 has 13 amino acids. Germline V CDR1 and CDR2: SGHNT, YENEEA. Trimming removed 3 bases at V and 7 bases at J, with 13 bases between. General study findings and limits: Accurate prediction of HLA-A and HLA-B alleles (for most subjects) was reportedly achieved from TCR beta sequences. Being indistinguishable, some V segments were excluded, TRBV6-2 and TRBV6-3 among them. Productive rates of about 87% or about 30% were seen for most TCR beta V segments in an earlier analysis. As a later analysis revealed, most CMV-associated TCR beta chains appeared HLA-restricted.

The chain joins TRBV11-3 to TRBJ2-7, with D hard to call. What was sequenced was PBMCs. The clonotype was recovered from a woman in her 30s in good health and CMV-seronegative. The CDR3 bases are TGTGCCAGCAGCTTGGCAGGCCATTTAGAGCAGTACTTC. Encoded protein: CASSLAGHLEQYF.